This T cell receptor beta chain was recovered during a study of technical replicates of blood from four donors. TCRdb's copy holds only in-frame clones and misses some; the assay was immunoSEQ multiplex PCR. The sample has approximately 81,000 clones, roughly 96% seen once. Germline lookup yields CDR1 MNHNS and CDR2 SASEGT. V was clipped by 4 bases and J by 8 bases; unmatched bases: 19. The CDR3 is 17 amino acids. The V call is TRBV6-1, the J call TRBJ2-7, with 8 bases lining up with TRBD1. This TCR derives from a human donor in good health. Sequencing used T cells isolated from PBMCs. CDR3 DNA: TGTGCCAGCAGTGGGACGATCACCGGGACAGGTCCCTTGAAGCAGTACTTC. This codes for CASSGTITGTGPLKQYF.